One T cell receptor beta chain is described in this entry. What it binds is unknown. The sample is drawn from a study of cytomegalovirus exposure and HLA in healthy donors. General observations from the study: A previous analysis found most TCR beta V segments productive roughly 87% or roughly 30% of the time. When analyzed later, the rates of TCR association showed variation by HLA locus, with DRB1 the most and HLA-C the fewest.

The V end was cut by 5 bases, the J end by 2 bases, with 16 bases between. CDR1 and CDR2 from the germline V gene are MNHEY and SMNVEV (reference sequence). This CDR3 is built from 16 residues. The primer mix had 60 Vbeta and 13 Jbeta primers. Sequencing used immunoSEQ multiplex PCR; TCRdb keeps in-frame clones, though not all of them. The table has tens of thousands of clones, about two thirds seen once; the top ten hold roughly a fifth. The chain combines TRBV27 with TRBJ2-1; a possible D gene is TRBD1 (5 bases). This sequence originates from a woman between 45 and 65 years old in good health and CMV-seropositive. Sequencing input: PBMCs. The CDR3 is CASSPGGSGTYNEQFF. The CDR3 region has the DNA TGTGCCAGCAGTCCTGGTGGCTCAGGGACCTACAATGAGCAGTTCTTC.